The 30 T cell receptor beta chains below all came from one sample that was sequenced in a study of CD8+CD57+ T cells in acquired aplastic anemia. Genomic DNA served as template for TCR beta VDJ and CDR3 profiling. TCRdb used MiXCR to reprocess the reads, holding one entry per CDR3 protein. The sample shows 100,000 to 130,000 distinct CDR3 sequences, approximately 49% of them seen only once. The sample consisted of sorted CD4+, CD8+, or CD8+CD57+ T cells (not recorded which) from PBMCs. All receptors derive from a human donor in good health, serving as a control.

V and J are TRBV7-8 and TRBJ2-7; 7 bases map to TRBD1. V was pared by 3 bases and J by 1 base, with 12 bases of the junction left unmatched. This CDR3 is built from 17 residues. In germline, CDR1 is SGHVS, CDR2 FQNEAQ. The CDR3: CASSFGLYGDRSYEQYF. In nucleotides, the CDR3 is TGTGCCAGCAGCTTTGGACTTTACGGGGACAGATCCTACGAGCAGTACTTC.

The chain employs TRBV19 and TRBJ2-7, with 10 positions matching TRBD1. J lost 4 bases, V lost 6 bases, and 6 bases had no gene match. Per germline, CDR1 LNHDA and CDR2 SQIVND (reference sequence). The CDR3 totals 14 residues. DNA of the CDR3: TGTGCCAGTAGACCGGGACAGGGGTCGTACGAGCAGTACTTC. Translated: CASRPGQGSYEQYF.

This clonotype was found many times. V gene TRBV5-4 combines with J gene TRBJ2-7, with D possibly being TRBD2 (6 bases). CDR1 and CDR2 (germline): SGHNT, YYREEE (reference sequence). This CDR3 has 14 residues. V lost 1 base to trimming and J lost 2 bases, with 10 bases between them. This CDR3 is CASSLSGSTYEQYF. The DNA of the CDR3 is TGTGCCAGCAGCTTGAGCGGGTCAACCTACGAGCAGTACTTC.

The chain joins TRBV24-1 to TRBJ2-7; D perhaps matches TRBD1 (6 bases). V gave up 3 bases and J gave up 2 bases, with 7 bases separating them. There are 13 residues in the CDR3. The germline gives CDR1 KGHDR, CDR2 SFDVKD. CDR3 bases: TGTGCCACCAGTGATACAGGGACCTACGAGCAGTACTTC. Encoded protein: CATSDTGTYEQYF.

The rearrangement joins TRBV25-1 to TRBJ2-5; TRBD1 or TRBD2 may be the D gene (6 bases each). The germline CDR1 and CDR2 sequences are MGHDK and SYGVNS. There are 14 residues in the CDR3. V gave up 4 bases and J gave up 4 bases, with 13 bases separating them. This chain's CDR3 is CASSGGASGETQYF. The CDR3 bases are TGTGCCAGCAGTGGGGGGGCATCGGGAGAGACCCAGTACTTC.

The V and J genes are TRBV25-1 and TRBJ2-7, with D possibly matching TRBD2 (6 bases). Germline CDR1 and CDR2: MGHDK and SYGVNS. The CDR3 contains 13 residues. V lost 4 bases and J 0 bases, leaving 7 bases between the germline ends. The CDR3 spells CASSGGDSYEQYF. CDR3 nucleotide sequence: TGTGCCAGCAGTGGGGGGGACTCCTACGAGCAGTACTTC.

Regarding this clonotype: A clone one base away is much larger, so this may be a read error. The chain carries TRBV5-1 and TRBJ1-1, with a weak D call TRBD1 (5 bases). V gave up 4 bases and J gave up 4 bases, with 17 bases separating them. The germline V gene has CDR1 SGHRS and CDR2 YFSETQ. CDR3 length: 15 residues. CDR3 loop: CASSSRGGGFTEAFF. CDR3 coding DNA: TGCGCCAGCAGCAGCCGGGGCGGCGGGTTCACTGAAGCTTTCTTT.

This clonotype was detected a few times. The chain combines TRBV7-8 with TRBJ2-5; D remains ambiguous. CDR1 and CDR2 from the germline V gene are SGHVS and FQNEAQ. The CDR3 sequence is 12 residues long. Trimming took off 4 bases at V and 3 bases at J, with 6 bases between the two ends. The CDR3 region is CASSSAEETQYF. The CDR3 nucleotides are TGTGCCAGCAGCTCTGCAGAAGAGACCCAGTACTTC.

The chain combines TRBV10-3 with TRBJ1-5, with D unclear. CDR1 and CDR2 (germline): ENHRY, SYGVKD. The V and J ends lost 0 bases and 3 bases respectively, with 3 bases between them. The CDR3 runs 13 residues. The CDR3 region is CAISESFNQPQHF. In DNA form, the CDR3 reads TGTGCCATCAGTGAGTCGTTCAATCAGCCCCAGCATTTT.

The CDR3 DNA reads TGTGCCAGCAGTTTAAGCCGACAGCATTTT. It encodes CASSLSRQHF. V gene TRBV25-1 combines with J gene TRBJ1-5; D remains ambiguous. Germline V gene sequence: CDR1 MGHDK, CDR2 SYGVNS. The ends were cut back, 5 bases at V and 13 bases at J, with 9 bases in the middle. The CDR3 contains 10 residues.

J is TRBJ1-2 and V is TRBV2; possible D gene TRBD1, 6 bases. The CDR3 is 13 residues long. Trimming removed 7 bases at V and 3 bases at J, with 12 bases between. Germline CDR1 and CDR2: SNHLY and FYNNEI. In DNA form, the CDR3 reads TGTGCCAGCATTGAGCCAGGGGACTATGGCTACACCTTC. Protein product: CASIEPGDYGYTF.

The table lists this clonotype with a few counts. A much larger clone sits a single nucleotide away, making a read error possible. This rearrangement joins TRBV4-1 to TRBJ2-7, with TRBD1 matching 9 bases. Germline loops: CDR1 MGHRA, CDR2 YSYEKL. The CDR3 is 15 amino acids. CDR3 sequence reads: CASSQGGTGLFEQCF. For the CDR3, the DNA is TGCGCCAGCAGCCAGGGCGGGACAGGGCTGTTCGAGCAGTGCTTC.

This clonotype was recorded at least ten times. The chain links TRBV11-2 to TRBJ1-1; 8 bases align to TRBD1. The CDR3 consists of 14 residues. Trimming cost V 5 bases and J 5 bases; bases outside gene matches: 7. Germline V gene lookup returns CDR1 SGHAT and CDR2 FQNNGV. CDR3 DNA: TGTGCCAGCAGCACGCAGGGGGCGAGTACTGAAGCTTTCTTT. Protein: CASSTQGASTEAFF.

The genes are TRBV10-3 and TRBJ2-7, with 12 bases matching TRBD2. The V segment lost 3 bases and the J segment 3 bases; nucleotides outside the gene matches: 3. CDR3 length: 15 residues. CDR1 ENHRY and CDR2 SYGVKD come from the germline V gene. CDR3 DNA sequence: TGTGCCATCAGTGACCGGACTAGCGGGGTCTACGAGCAGTACTTC. It specifies CAISDRTSGVYEQYF.

The V gene is TRBV4-3, the J gene TRBJ2-1; the match to TRBD2 covers 9 bases. V lost 1 base to trimming and J lost 0 bases; unmatched junction nucleotides: 1. Germline V gene data show CDR1 as LGHNA and CDR2 as YSLEER. This CDR3 is built from 16 residues. The CDR3 DNA sequence: TGCGCCAGCAGCCAAGTAGCGGGGGCCTCCTACAATGAGCAGTTCTTC. This sequence encodes CASSQVAGASYNEQFF.

The V and J genes are TRBV24-1 and TRBJ2-2; no clear D gene. The V end lost 10 bases, the J end lost 1 base, and 15 bases lay between the germline ends. Germline CDR1 is KGHDR and CDR2 is SFDVKD. The CDR3 covers 15 residues. In DNA, the CDR3 is TGTGCCACGAGCGCTACTACGAGGAACACCGGGGAGCTGTTTTTT. Translation gives CATSATTRNTGELFF.

This clonotype was counted at least ten times. The chain joins TRBV5-1 to TRBJ1-5; 10 bases map to TRBD1. The CDR3 totals 15 residues. Germline lookup yields CDR1 SGHRS and CDR2 YFSETQ. With V trimmed by 1 base and J by 6 bases, 4 bases remained unmatched. Here the CDR3 DNA reads TGCGCCAGCAGCTTGAAGACAGGGGGCGGTCAGCCCCAGCATTTT. It codes for CASSLKTGGGQPQHF.

This chain uses TRBV19 with TRBJ2-1; no clear D. V was clipped by 3 bases and J by 3 bases, with 12 bases between them. This CDR3 is built from 15 residues. Germline CDR1 and CDR2: LNHDA and SQIVND (reference sequence). The CDR3 region is CASSIPQPYYNEQFF. CDR3 DNA sequence: TGTGCCAGTAGTATCCCCCAGCCGTACTACAATGAGCAGTTCTTC. Drawing the rest from reference TRBV19 and TRBJ2-1, the complete variable domain is DGGITQSPKYLFRKEGQNVTLSCEQNLNHDAMYWYRQDPGQGLRLIYYSQIVNDFQKGDIAEGYSVSREKKESFPLTVTSAQKNPTAFYLCASSIPQPYYNEQFFGPGTRLTVL.

The chain carries TRBV7-9 and TRBJ1-2; D gene unclear. V dropped 10 bases and J dropped 6 bases, with 15 bases sitting between them. The V gene's germline CDR1 is SEHNR and CDR2 FQNEAQ (reference sequence). The CDR3 is 12 residues long. The CDR3 loop reads CATDGVVNGYTF. The DNA for the CDR3 is TGTGCCACGGACGGGGTGGTTAATGGCTACACCTTC.

The V gene is TRBV5-1, the J gene TRBJ1-1; D is unresolved. Germline assignment: CDR1 SGHRS and CDR2 YFSETQ. The CDR3 is 14 amino acids. The germline V and J ends were trimmed by 4 bases and 2 bases, with 12 bases remaining between them. The CDR3 DNA is TGCGCCAGCAGCCTAACAGCTGGAAACACTGAAGCTTTCTTT. It specifies CASSLTAGNTEAFF.

A word on this clonotype: A read error may produce the germline difference seen at one junction end. The rearrangement joins TRBV4-3 to TRBJ2-1, with D unresolved. The CDR3 consists of 15 residues. Germline V gives CDR1 LGHNA, CDR2 YSLEER. CDR3 bases: TGCGCCAGCAGCCAATTGTTGGGGAATTACAATGAGCGGTTCTTC. Translation gives CASSQLLGNYNERFF.

A word on this clonotype: A read error may be the cause here, since a much bigger clone is one base away. CDR3 DNA: TGTGCCTGGAGCGACGGGGTTGAGGATGGCTACACCTTC. Amino acids: CAWSDGVEDGYTF. The chain recombines TRBV30 with TRBJ1-2; D is unclear. This CDR3 is 13 amino acids long. Germline assignment: CDR1 GTSNPN and CDR2 SVGIG (reference sequence). V dropped 3 bases and J dropped 6 bases, with 14 bases sitting between them.

The chain links TRBV7-6 to TRBJ2-7; D unclear. Germline V lookup: CDR1 SGHVS, CDR2 FNYEAQ. The CDR3 runs to 12 residues. The V and J ends lost 0 bases and 6 bases respectively, with 6 bases between them. CDR3 bases: TGTGCCAGCAGCTTAGCTATGGGCGAGCAGTACTTC. Encoded protein: CASSLAMGEQYF.

The J gene is TRBJ1-5, the V gene TRBV7-9, with 8 positions matching TRBD1. Unmatched junction bases numbered 5, after V lost 4 bases and J lost 3 bases. CDR1 and CDR2 (germline): SEHNR, FQNEAQ (reference sequence). The CDR3 length is 15 residues. The CDR3 loop is CASSYGTGFNQPQHF. CDR3 DNA: TGTGCCAGCAGCTACGGGACAGGCTTCAATCAGCCCCAGCATTTT.

The gene calls are TRBV15 and TRBJ1-2; 8 bases are a match to TRBD1. Germline V gene data show CDR1 as LNHNV and CDR2 as YYDKDF (reference sequence). CDR3 size: 14 residues. The ends lost 2 bases at V and 6 bases at J; junction bases unmatched: 5. CDR3 nucleotides: TGTGCCACCAGCAGATCCCCGACAGGGGATGGCTACACCTTC. Its translation: CATSRSPTGDGYTF.

V gene TRBV9 combines with J gene TRBJ1-6; no reliable D call. There are 13 residues in the CDR3. The ends were cut back, 0 bases at V and 6 bases at J, with 4 bases in the middle. Germline loops: CDR1 SGDLS, CDR2 YYNGEE. The CDR3 loop reads CASSVGSNSPLHF. The CDR3 DNA sequence: TGTGCCAGCAGCGTAGGGTCTAATTCACCCCTCCACTTT. Drawing the rest from reference TRBV9 and TRBJ1-6, the complete variable domain is DSGVTQTPKHLITATGQRVTLRCSPRSGDLSVYWYQQSLDQGLQFLIQYYNGEERAKGNILERFSAQQFPDLHSELNLSSLELGDSALYFCASSVGSNSPLHFGNGTRLTVT.

Regarding this clonotype: Just one base apart from a much larger clone, this may be a read error. The chain links TRBV5-6 to TRBJ2-7; D is perhaps TRBD1 (5 bases). CDR1 and CDR2 from the germline V gene are SGHDT and YYEEEE. The CDR3 is 14 amino acids. In DNA, the CDR3 is TGTCCCTGGAGTCAAGCCAGGGTCTTCTACGAGCAGTACTTC. Translating it yields CPWSQARVFYEQYF. Full variable domain (rest looked up from reference TRBV5-6 and TRBJ2-7): DAGVTQSPTHLIKTRGQQVTLRCSPKSGHDTVSWYQQALGQGPQFIFQYYEEEERQRGNFPDRFSGHQFPNYSSELNVNALLLGDSALYLCPWSQARVFYEQYFGPGTRLTVT.

The chain uses TRBV5-5 and TRBJ2-3; weak D call: TRBD1 (5 bases). The CDR3 has 14 amino acids. From germline, CDR1 is SGHKS and CDR2 YYEKEE (reference sequence). V was pared by 4 bases and J by 1 base, with 10 bases between. In nucleotides, the CDR3 is TGTGCCAGCAGCGCAGGGCAGGGCACAGATACGCAGTATTTT. Its protein product is CASSAGQGTDTQYF. Complete variable domain (other parts from reference TRBV5-5 and TRBJ2-3): DAGVTQSPTHLIKTRGQQVTLRCSPISGHKSVSWYQQVLGQGPQFIFQYYEKEERGRGNFPDRFSARQFPNYSSELNVNALLLGDSALYLCASSAGQGTDTQYFGPGTRLTVL.

This clonotype was found many times. V usage is TRBV20-1 and J usage is TRBJ1-1; the D gene is possibly TRBD1 (6 bases). V dropped 0 bases and J dropped 2 bases, with 19 bases sitting between them. CDR1 is DFQATT, CDR2 SNEGSKA, per germline (reference sequence). The CDR3 has 17 residues. DNA for the CDR3: TGCAGTGCTAGAGATGTCCGAAGACAGGTTGGCAACACTGAAGCTTTCTTT. Its protein product is CSARDVRRQVGNTEAFF.

As to this clonotype: Germline and junction disagree at one end, which may indicate a read error. V and J are TRBV2 and TRBJ2-7; a possible D gene is TRBD2 (6 bases). CDR1 and CDR2 (germline): SNHLY, FYNNEI. CDR3 size: 16 residues. The CDR3 loop is CVSSHIGLRGSYEQYF. The DNA for the CDR3 is TGTGTCAGCAGCCATATCGGCCTCCGGGGGTCCTACGAGCAGTACTTC.